This T cell receptor (beta chain) was captured in a study of Ad26.COV2.S vaccination and SARS-CoV-2 variants. Trimming shortened V by 5 bases and J by 5 bases, and 13 bases separated the two germline ends. The CDR3 loop spans 14 amino acids. The germline gives CDR1 MNHEY, CDR2 SMNVEV (reference sequence). Some clones are missing from TCRdb's copy, which holds only in-frame ones; the method was immunoSEQ multiplex PCR. Of under 150,000 clones listed, just over 85% are singletons. With respect to this clone: The antigen is unknown.

General observations from the study: It was reported that spike-specific CD8+ and CD4+ T cell responses were substantially broad after vaccination.

The TCR sequence derives from a human donor who had recovered from COVID-19. This material consisted of peripheral blood, taken after recovery from COVID-19. The gene calls are TRBV27 and TRBJ1-5; D unclear. The CDR3, as DNA: TGTGCCAGCAGTAACAGTGGAAACTATCAGCCCCAGCATTTT. It encodes CASSNSGNYQPQHF.